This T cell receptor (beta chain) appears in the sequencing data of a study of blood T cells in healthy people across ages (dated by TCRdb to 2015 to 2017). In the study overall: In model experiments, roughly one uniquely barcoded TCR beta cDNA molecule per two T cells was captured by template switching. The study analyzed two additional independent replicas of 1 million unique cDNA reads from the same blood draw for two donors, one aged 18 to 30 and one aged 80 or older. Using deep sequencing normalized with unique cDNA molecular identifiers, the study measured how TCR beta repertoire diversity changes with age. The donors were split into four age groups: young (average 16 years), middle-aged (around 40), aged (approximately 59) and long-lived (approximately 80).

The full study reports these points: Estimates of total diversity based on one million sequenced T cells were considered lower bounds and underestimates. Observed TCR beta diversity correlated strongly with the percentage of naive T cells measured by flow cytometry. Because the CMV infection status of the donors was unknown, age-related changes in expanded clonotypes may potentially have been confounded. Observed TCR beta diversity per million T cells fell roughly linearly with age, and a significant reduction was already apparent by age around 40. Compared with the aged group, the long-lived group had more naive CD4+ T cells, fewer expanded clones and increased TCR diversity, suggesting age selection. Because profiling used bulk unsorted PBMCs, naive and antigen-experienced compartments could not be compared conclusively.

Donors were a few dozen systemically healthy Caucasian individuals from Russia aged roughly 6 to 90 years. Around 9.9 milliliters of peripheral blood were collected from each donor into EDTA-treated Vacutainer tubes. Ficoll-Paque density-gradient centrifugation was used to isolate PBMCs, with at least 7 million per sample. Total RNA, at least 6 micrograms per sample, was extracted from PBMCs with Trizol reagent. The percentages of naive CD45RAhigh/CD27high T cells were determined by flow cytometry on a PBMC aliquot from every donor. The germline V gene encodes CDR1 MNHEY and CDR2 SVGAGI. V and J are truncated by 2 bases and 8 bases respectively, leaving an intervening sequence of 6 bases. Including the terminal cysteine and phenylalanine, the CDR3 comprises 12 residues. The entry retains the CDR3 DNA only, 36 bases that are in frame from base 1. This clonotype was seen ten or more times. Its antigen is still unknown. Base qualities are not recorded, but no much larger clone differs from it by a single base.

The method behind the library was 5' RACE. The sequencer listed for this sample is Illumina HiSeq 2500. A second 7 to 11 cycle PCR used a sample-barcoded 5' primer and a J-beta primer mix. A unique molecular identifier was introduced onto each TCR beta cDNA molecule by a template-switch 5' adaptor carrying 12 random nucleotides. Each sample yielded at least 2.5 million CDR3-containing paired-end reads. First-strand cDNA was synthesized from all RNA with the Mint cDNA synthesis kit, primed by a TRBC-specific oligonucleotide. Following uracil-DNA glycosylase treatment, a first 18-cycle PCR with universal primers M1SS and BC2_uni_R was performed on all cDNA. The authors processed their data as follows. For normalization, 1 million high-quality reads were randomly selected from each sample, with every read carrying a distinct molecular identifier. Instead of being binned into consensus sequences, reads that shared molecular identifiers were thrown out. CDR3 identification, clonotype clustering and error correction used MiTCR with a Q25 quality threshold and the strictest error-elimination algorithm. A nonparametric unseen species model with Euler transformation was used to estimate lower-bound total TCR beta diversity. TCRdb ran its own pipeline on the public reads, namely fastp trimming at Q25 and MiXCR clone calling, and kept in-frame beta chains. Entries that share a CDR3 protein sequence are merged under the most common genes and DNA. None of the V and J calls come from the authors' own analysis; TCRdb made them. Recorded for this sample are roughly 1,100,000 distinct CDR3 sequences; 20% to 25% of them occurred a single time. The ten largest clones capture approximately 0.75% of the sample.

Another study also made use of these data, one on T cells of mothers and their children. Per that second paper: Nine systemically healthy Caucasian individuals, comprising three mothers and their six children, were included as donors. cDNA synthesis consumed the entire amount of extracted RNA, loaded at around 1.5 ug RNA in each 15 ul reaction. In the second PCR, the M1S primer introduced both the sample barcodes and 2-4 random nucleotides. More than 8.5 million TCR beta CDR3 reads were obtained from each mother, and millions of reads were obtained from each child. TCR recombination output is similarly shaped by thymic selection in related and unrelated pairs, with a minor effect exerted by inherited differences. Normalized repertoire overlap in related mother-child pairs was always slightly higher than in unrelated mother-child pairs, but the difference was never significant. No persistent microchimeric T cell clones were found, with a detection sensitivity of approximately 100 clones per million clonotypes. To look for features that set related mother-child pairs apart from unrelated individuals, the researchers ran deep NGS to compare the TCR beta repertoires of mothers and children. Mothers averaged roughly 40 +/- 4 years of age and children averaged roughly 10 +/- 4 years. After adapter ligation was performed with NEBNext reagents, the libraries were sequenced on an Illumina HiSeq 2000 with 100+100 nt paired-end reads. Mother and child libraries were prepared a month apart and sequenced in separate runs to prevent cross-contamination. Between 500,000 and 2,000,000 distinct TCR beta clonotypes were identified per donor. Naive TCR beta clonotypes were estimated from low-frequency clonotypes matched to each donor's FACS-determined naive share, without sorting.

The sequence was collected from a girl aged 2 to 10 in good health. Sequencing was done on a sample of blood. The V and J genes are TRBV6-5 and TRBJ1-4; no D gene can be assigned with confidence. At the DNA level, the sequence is TGTGCCAGCAGTTACGAGGGAGAAAAACTGTTTTTT. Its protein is CASSYEGEKLFF.